This T cell receptor (beta chain) came from a study of blood T cells in healthy people across ages. The second PCR ran roughly 6 to 11 cycles with a sample-barcoded 5' primer and J-beta primers. TCRdb passed the 5' RACE reads through MiXCR, listing each CDR3 protein once. The sample has around 580,000 distinct CDR3 sequences; around 48% are singletons. This clonotype originated in a man at least 80 years old in good health. Sequencing was carried out using blood.

The CDR3 nucleotides read TGTGCCAGTAGTTGGGCGGGGGCCATCACAGATACGCAGTATTTT. It is translated as CASSWAGAITDTQYF. The chain couples TRBV19 to TRBJ2-3; tentative D call: TRBD2 (7 bases). CDR3 size: 15 residues. Germline CDR1 and CDR2: LNHDA and SQIVND (reference sequence). V dropped 5 bases and J dropped 2 bases, with 14 bases sitting between them.